A selection of T cell receptor beta chains follows, all from one sample in a study of post-analysis software for immune sequencing data. TCRdb analysed the PCR reads with MiXCR anew, one entry per CDR3 protein. The top ten hold more than 0.55% of the sample, which has about 760,000 distinct CDR3 sequences, 25% to 30% seen once. The source material was blood. These receptor sequences come from a girl aged 5 to 17 with multiple sclerosis. Each CDR3 is given with its conserved first and last residue. Clone size appears in some rows only: once, few, many, or a class for an expanded clone.

abundance	v_gene	j_gene	CDR3aa
many	TRBV7-2	TRBJ2-5	CASSKKVPSGSGGRETQYF
-	TRBV7-9	TRBJ2-2	CASTRDTGELFF
-	TRBV20-1	TRBJ1-5	CSARSAGGNQPQHF
-	TRBV7-9	TRBJ1-1	CASSPLTGGNTEAFF
many	TRBV5-6	TRBJ2-1	CASSLETSNEQFF
-	TRBV6-1	TRBJ2-5	CASTLVGGAGETQYF
few	TRBV7-9	TRBJ2-7	CASSPVRGGKDEQYF
few	TRBV20-1	TRBJ2-7	CSAIIAGVYEQYF
-	TRBV30	-	CAWSPRMGVGEETQYF
once	TRBV20-1	TRBJ2-2	CSARSPENTGELFF
-	TRBV20-1	TRBJ2-3	CSAREDPRLAGLLYF
few	TRBV28	TRBJ1-2	CASSLPSGGAAYGYTF
-	TRBV20-1	TRBJ2-4	CSARGIGRGNIQYF
-	TRBV9	TRBJ1-5	CASSVGAGGASQPQHF
-	TRBV7-9	TRBJ1-1	CASSLIADLGFNTEAFF
-	TRBV20-1	TRBJ1-2	CSESDGYGYTF
-	TRBV18	TRBJ2-7	CASSPGTGGSVQYF
few	TRBV6-5	TRBJ2-5	CASARQETQYF
few	TRBV20-1	TRBJ1-3	CSASGIPGRGNTIYF
-	TRBV5-6	TRBJ1-4	CASSPLGAPKLFF
-	TRBV5-1	TRBJ2-4	CASSPDMGAKNIQYF
many	TRBV5-1	TRBJ2-6	CASSWGHPQYQLSSGANVLTF